A single sample is the source of the 22 T cell receptor beta chains below, sequenced in a study of blood T cell repertoires in COVID-19. Profiling relied on immunoSEQ multiplex PCR, and the TCRdb table lists in-frame clones only, not all of them. The table lists about 78,000 clones, 65% to 85% of them singletons. Sequencing was performed on peripheral blood. The receptors derive from a man aged 55 to 69 with active or convalescent COVID-19.

This clone appeared a single time. This chain joins TRBV3-1 (or the pseudogene TRBV3-2) and TRBJ1-2, with a possible D match to TRBD1 (5 bases). Trimming pared 1 base from V and 6 bases from J, leaving 12 bases between. The germline gives CDR1 LGHDT, CDR2 YNNKEL (reference sequence). The CDR3 spans 14 residues. CDR3 nucleotides: TGTGCCAGCAGCCAAGGGGCAGGGCATCATGGCTACACCTTC. This encodes CASSQGAGHHGYTF.

V gene TRBV19 combines with J gene TRBJ2-7, with TRBD1 matching over 7 bases. The germline gives CDR1 LNHDA, CDR2 SQIVND (reference sequence). The ends lost 4 bases at V and 6 bases at J; junction bases unmatched: 9. The CDR3 is 14 residues long. CDR3 coding DNA: TGTGCCAGTAGTACACATGGACAGGTCGGCGAGCAGTACTTC. It specifies CASSTHGQVGEQYF.

This clone has just a few counts. J is TRBJ2-7 and V is TRBV18; TRBD2 agrees at 7 bases. The CDR3 spans 14 residues. Losses at the gene ends were 3 bases for V and 5 bases for J; bases not matched to a gene: 7. Germline values: CDR1 KGHSH, CDR2 LQKENI. The CDR3 reads CASSPRGVIDEQYF. The CDR3 DNA reads TGTGCCAGCTCACCCCGGGGGGTCATCGACGAGCAGTACTTC.

This chain connects TRBV19 to TRBJ1-2; D is unclear. From germline, CDR1 is LNHDA and CDR2 SQIVND (reference sequence). Trimming shortened V by 3 bases and J by 6 bases, and 20 bases separated the two germline ends. The CDR3 totals 16 residues. The CDR3 DNA reads TGTGCCAGTAGTATTTTACCAGTCTCCCCCGGGAATGGCTACACCTTC. This codes for CASSILPVSPGNGYTF. Variable domain in full (rest from reference TRBV19 and TRBJ1-2): DGGITQSPKYLFRKEGQNVTLSCEQNLNHDAMYWYRQDPGQGLRLIYYSQIVNDFQKGDIAEGYSVSREKKESFPLTVTSAQKNPTAFYLCASSILPVSPGNGYTFGSGTRLTVV.

This clone was counted a few times. V and J are TRBV12-3 or TRBV12-4 and TRBJ2-2, with TRBD2 matching over 7 bases. The CDR3 runs to 13 residues. V shed 11 bases, J shed 1 base, and the junction held 4 bases outside the gene matches. The CDR3 here is CACGEGNTGELFF. Written as DNA, the CDR3 is TGTGCCTGCGGGGAGGGGAACACCGGGGAGCTGTTTTTT.

For this clone: At one boundary the junction diverges from the germline segment, which might be a read error. The chain is built from TRBV7-9 and TRBJ2-7, with 8 bases that match TRBD1. Per germline, CDR1 SEHNR and CDR2 FQNEAQ (reference sequence). The CDR3 loop spans 15 amino acids. CDR3 protein: CASSSTGTGSYAQYF. The DNA for the CDR3 is TGTGCCAGCAGCTCCACTGGGACAGGTTCCTACGCGCAGTACTTC. Based on the CDR3 plus reference TRBV7-9 and TRBJ2-7, the full variable domain is DTGVSQNPRHKITKRGQNVTFRCDPISEHNRLYWYRQTLGQGPEFLTYFQNEAQLEKSRLLSDRFSAERPKGSFSTLEIQRTEQGDSAMYLCASSSTGTGSYAQYFGPGTRLTVT.

This rearrangement joins TRBV9 to TRBJ1-2; 7 bases line up with TRBD1. Germline lookup yields CDR1 SGDLS and CDR2 YYNGEE. With 3 bases clipped from V and 1 base from J, the junction kept 6 bases outside the gene matches. The CDR3 has 15 amino acids. The CDR3 DNA reads as TGTGCCAGCAGCGCCGCGGGACAGAGTAACTATGGCTACACCTTC. This translates into CASSAAGQSNYGYTF.

The CDR3 DNA is TGTGCCAGCAGCTTAGTGAGCGGGGTGAATACGCAGTATTTT. Its protein is CASSLVSGVNTQYF. J is TRBJ2-3 and V is TRBV7-2; 7 bases agree with TRBD2. The ends lost 1 base at V and 7 bases at J; junction bases unmatched: 5. CDR3 length: 14 residues. Germline CDR1 reads SGHTA; CDR2 reads FQGNSA.

DNA for the CDR3: TGCAGCGTTTCGGAGGGAGGGAACACTGAAGCTTTCTTT. Translation: CSVSEGGNTEAFF. The chain couples TRBV29-1 to TRBJ1-1, with D uncertain. There are 13 residues in the CDR3. Trimming cost V 5 bases and J 1 base, with 11 bases left between them. Per the germline V gene, CDR1 is SQVTM and CDR2 is ANQGSEA.

The rearrangement uses TRBV2 and TRBJ1-2; no definite D call. The CDR3 spans 13 residues. Germline V CDR1 and CDR2: SNHLY, FYNNEI. V lost 5 bases and J lost 3, with 10 bases in between. CDR3 in amino acids: CASSPDGDYGYTF. The CDR3 DNA reads as TGTGCCAGCAGTCCGGACGGGGACTATGGCTACACCTTC.

This clone was observed once. The chain carries TRBV10-3 and TRBJ1-2; 10 bases are shared with TRBD1. Germline CDR1 reads ENHRY; CDR2 reads SYGVKD. J lost 8 bases, V lost 5 bases, and 14 bases had no gene match. The length of the CDR3 is 16 residues. The CDR3 sequence: CAISPPRQGAGGGYTF. CDR3 DNA: TGTGCCATCAGTCCCCCCAGACAGGGGGCAGGCGGCGGCTACACCTTC.

The J gene is TRBJ2-7, the V gene TRBV6-6; possibly TRBD2 for D (5 bases). Germline V gene lookup returns CDR1 MNHNY and CDR2 SVGAGI (reference sequence). The CDR3 extends over 11 amino acids. The DNA for the CDR3 is TGTGCTCGGGGTGGGTCCCACGAGCAGTACTTC. It codes for CARGGSHEQYF.

V and J are TRBV5-4 and TRBJ2-1; TRBD2 matches at 13 bases. The CDR3 is 18 amino acids. Germline-derived CDR1 and CDR2 are SGHNT and YYREEE (reference sequence). J lost 1 base, V lost 2 bases, and 6 bases had no gene match. The CDR3 DNA reads as TGTGCCAGCAGCTTTTTCCGGACTAGCGGGGGATCCTACAATGAGCAGTTCTTC. Amino acid sequence: CASSFFRTSGGSYNEQFF.

This chain connects TRBV27 to TRBJ2-7; D may be TRBD1 (5 bases). This CDR3 has 15 amino acids. Germline V lookup: CDR1 MNHEY, CDR2 SMNVEV (reference sequence). V was pared by 6 bases and J by 0 bases, with 15 bases between. The CDR3 region is CASSLAPDNSYEQYF. The CDR3 region has the DNA TGTGCCAGCAGCCTGGCCCCGGACAACTCCTACGAGCAGTACTTC.

This chain uses TRBV6-5 with TRBJ1-6; possible D gene TRBD1, 6 bases. The CDR3 spans 15 residues. CDR1 MNHEY and CDR2 SVGAGI come from the germline V gene. V gave up 5 bases and J gave up 7 bases, with 15 bases separating them. The chain's CDR3 is CASSRPDRLNSPLHF. DNA of the CDR3: TGTGCCAGCAGTAGACCAGACAGGCTGAATTCACCCCTCCACTTT.

The chain has TRBV7-2 and TRBJ1-1; 7 nucleotides align to TRBD1. The CDR3 consists of 13 residues. The trim removed 5 bases at V and 2 bases at J, leaving 2 bases unmatched. In germline, CDR1 is SGHTA, CDR2 FQGNSA. CDR3 sequence: CASSRQGNTEAFF. CDR3 bases: TGTGCCAGCAGCCGACAGGGAAACACTGAAGCTTTCTTT.

The chain uses TRBV19 and TRBJ2-2, with TRBD2 matching over 11 bases. V lost 9 bases and J lost 2; bases outside the gene matches: 20. The CDR3 length is 20 residues. Germline CDR1 and CDR2: LNHDA and SQIVND (reference sequence). CDR3 nucleotide sequence: TGTGCCAGGACCCGGGTGGGGCCGACTAGCGGGGCTCGAAACACCGGGGAGCTGTTTTTT. It is translated as CARTRVGPTSGARNTGELFF.

V and J are TRBV19 and TRBJ2-5, with 8 bases lining up with TRBD1. With 6 bases clipped from V and 5 bases from J, the junction kept 11 bases outside the gene matches. This CDR3 spans 15 amino acids. The germline V gene encodes CDR1 LNHDA and CDR2 SQIVND (reference sequence). Here the CDR3 reads CASSPGQATWETQYF. CDR3 sequence (DNA): TGTGCCAGTAGCCCGGGACAGGCCACTTGGGAGACCCAGTACTTC.

The chain links TRBV6-2 or TRBV6-3 to TRBJ2-1, with 8 positions matching TRBD1. Germline CDR1 reads MNHEY; CDR2 reads SVGEGT. V dropped 1 base and J dropped 8; count of bases not matched to a gene: 7. The CDR3 has 15 residues. The CDR3 bases are TGTGCCAGCAGTTACTATGGACAGGGATCGGATGAGCAGTTCTTC. Residues: CASSYYGQGSDEQFF.

The chain carries TRBV19 and TRBJ1-5; weak D call: TRBD1 (5 bases). V lost 4 bases and J 5 bases, leaving 15 bases between the germline ends. The CDR3 consists of 15 residues. Germline V gene data show CDR1 as LNHDA and CDR2 as SQIVND (reference sequence). The chain's CDR3 is CASSRTGVGDQPQHF. The CDR3 region has the DNA TGTGCCAGTAGTAGAACGGGGGTGGGGGATCAGCCCCAGCATTTT.

The rearrangement joins TRBV19 to TRBJ1-2, with 12 bases matching TRBD1. CDR1 and CDR2 (germline): LNHDA, SQIVND (reference sequence). The CDR3 sequence is 15 residues long. V lost 7 bases and J lost 7; bases outside the gene matches: 10. The CDR3 protein is CASKADWDRGPGYTF. The CDR3 DNA follows: TGTGCCAGTAAGGCAGATTGGGACAGGGGGCCTGGCTACACCTTC.

This clone was counted a few times. CDR3 sequence: CASSGTVQETQYF. CDR3 coding DNA: TGCGCCAGCAGCGGGACTGTCCAAGAGACCCAGTACTTC. J is TRBJ2-5 and V is TRBV5-1; D may be TRBD2 (6 bases). CDR3 length equals 13 residues. Trimming took off 4 bases at V and 1 base at J, with 8 bases between the two ends. Looked up from germline, CDR1 is SGHRS and CDR2 is YFSETQ.